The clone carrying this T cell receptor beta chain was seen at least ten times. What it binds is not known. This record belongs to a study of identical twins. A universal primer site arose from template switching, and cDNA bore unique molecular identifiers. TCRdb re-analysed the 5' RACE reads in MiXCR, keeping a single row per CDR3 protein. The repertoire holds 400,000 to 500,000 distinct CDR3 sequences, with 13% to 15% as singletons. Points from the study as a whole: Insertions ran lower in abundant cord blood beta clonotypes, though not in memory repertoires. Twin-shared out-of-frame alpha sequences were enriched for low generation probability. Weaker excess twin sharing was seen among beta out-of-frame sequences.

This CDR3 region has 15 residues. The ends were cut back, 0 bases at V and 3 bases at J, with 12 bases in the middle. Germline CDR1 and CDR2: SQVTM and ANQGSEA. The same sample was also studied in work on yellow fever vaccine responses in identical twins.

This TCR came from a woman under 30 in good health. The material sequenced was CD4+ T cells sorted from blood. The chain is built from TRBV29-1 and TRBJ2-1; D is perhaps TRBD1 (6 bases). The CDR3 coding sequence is TGCAGCGTTGAAGATCCACAGGGTCACTACAATGAGCAGTTCTTC. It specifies CSVEDPQGHYNEQFF.